This T cell receptor beta chain derives from a study of T cells after yellow fever vaccination. The study's findings and limits: Booster samples showed a return of most primary-vaccination clones (roughly 95% CD4, 80% to 90% CD8). The study found a weaker secondary response that peaked faster, day 5 versus 15. Of the clonotypes, a small share occurred in both CD4 and CD8 compartments.

This clonotype was counted between two and nine times. Its antigen is still unknown. Trimming cost V 7 bases and J 5 bases, with 21 bases left between them. The CDR3 extends over 16 amino acids. The V gene's germline CDR1 is MDHEN and CDR2 SYDVKM. TCRdb analysed the 5' RACE reads with MiXCR anew, one entry per CDR3 protein. This table holds 150,000 to 200,000 distinct CDR3 sequences, approximately 11% found once. The chain is built from TRBV28 and TRBJ2-1; possibly TRBD2 for D (6 bases). This sample comprised CD8+ T cells sorted from PBMCs, obtained 15 days after the yellow fever booster vaccination. This sequence was found in a man between 18 and 29 years old who received the YFV17D yellow fever vaccine. CDR3 DNA sequence: TGTGCCAGCATTACTACGCCGGGAGACACGAACAATGAGCAGTTCTTC. As protein: CASITTPGDTNNEQFF.